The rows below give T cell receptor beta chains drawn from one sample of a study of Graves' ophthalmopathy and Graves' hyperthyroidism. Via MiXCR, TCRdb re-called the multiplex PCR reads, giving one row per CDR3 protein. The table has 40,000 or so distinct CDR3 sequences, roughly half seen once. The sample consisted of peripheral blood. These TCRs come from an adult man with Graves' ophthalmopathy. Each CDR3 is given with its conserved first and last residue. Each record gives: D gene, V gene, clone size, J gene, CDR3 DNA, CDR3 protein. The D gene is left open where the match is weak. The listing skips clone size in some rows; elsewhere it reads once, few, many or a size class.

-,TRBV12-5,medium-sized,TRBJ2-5,TGTGCTAGTGGTTTATCGACCCTAGCGGAGACCCAGTACTTC,CASGLSTLAETQYF
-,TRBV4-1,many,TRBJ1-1,TGCGCCAGCAGCCAAGAAGGCCAGGTGACGAACACTGAAGCTTTCTTT,CASSQEGQVTNTEAFF
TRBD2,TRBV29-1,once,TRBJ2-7,TGCAGCGTTGGACTAGCGGGCTACACTTTC,CSVGLAGYTF
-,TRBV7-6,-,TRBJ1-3,TGTGCCAGCAGCTTATCGGCCCTCGGAAACACCATATATTTT,CASSLSALGNTIYF
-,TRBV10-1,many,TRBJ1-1,TGCGCCAGCAGTGAGTCCGGGTTTATCACTGAAGCTTTCTTT,CASSESGFITEAFF
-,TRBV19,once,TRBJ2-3,TGTGCCAGTAGCATGACGACGGGAACAATCACAGATACGCAGTATTTT,CASSMTTGTITDTQYF
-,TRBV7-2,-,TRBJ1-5,TGTGCCAGCAGCTCAAAGGCGGGGCAGCCCCAGCATTTT,CASSSKAGQPQHF
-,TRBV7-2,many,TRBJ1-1,TGTGCCAGCAGCCTGGGGAGGGGGAGCACTGAAGCTTTCTTT,CASSLGRGSTEAFF
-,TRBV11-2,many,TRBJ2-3,TGTGCCAGCAGCTCAAGCGCAGGAGGCACAGATACGCAGTATTTT,CASSSSAGGTDTQYF
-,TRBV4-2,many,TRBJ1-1,TGTGCCAGCAGTGTGGGACACGAGAACACTGAAGCTTTCTTT,CASSVGHENTEAFF
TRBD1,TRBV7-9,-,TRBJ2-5,TGCACCAGCAGCTCACAGGGGCCAGAGACCCAGTACTTC,CTSSSQGPETQYF
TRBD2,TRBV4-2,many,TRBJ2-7,TGTGCCAGCAGCCAAGATCGTACTAGCGGCGAGCAGTACTTC,CASSQDRTSGEQYF
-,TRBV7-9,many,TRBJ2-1,TGTGCCAGCAGCACCGGGCTGGGCCTCTACAATGAGCAGTTCTTC,CASSTGLGLYNEQFF
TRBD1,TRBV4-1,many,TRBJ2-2,TGCGCCAGCAGCCAGGGACAGGGAACGGGCACCGGGGAGCTGTTTTTT,CASSQGQGTGTGELFF
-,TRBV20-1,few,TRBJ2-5,TGCAGTGCTCCGCTAGGTGCTCAAGAGACCCAGTACTTC,CSAPLGAQETQYF
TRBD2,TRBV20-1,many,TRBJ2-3,TGCAGTGCTAGAGATCCAGCGGGAGCTGCAACAGATACGCAGTATTTT,CSARDPAGAATDTQYF
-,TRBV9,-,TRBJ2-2,TGTGCCAGCAGCCCTGACAATTCAAACACCGGGGAGCTGTTTTTT,CASSPDNSNTGELFF
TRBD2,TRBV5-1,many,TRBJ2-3,TGCGCCAGCAGCTTGGAGGTAGCGGGAGAGGATACGCAGTATTTT,CASSLEVAGEDTQYF
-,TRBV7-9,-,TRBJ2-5,TGTGCCAGCAGCCCGGGACTGAGAGTATACTTC,CASSPGLRVYF
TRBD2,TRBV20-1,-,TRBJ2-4,TGCAGCGCTAGAGCCAAATTTGGGGGTTGGACTAGCGGAGACATTCAGTACTTC,CSARAKFGGWTSGDIQYF
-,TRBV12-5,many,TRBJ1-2,TGTGCTAGTGGTTTGGGGGGGGGGCGAGGAGGCTACACCTTC,CASGLGGGRGGYTF
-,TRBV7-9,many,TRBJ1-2,TGTGCCAGCAGCTTAGGGTCCAGTGGCTATGGCTACACCTTC,CASSLGSSGYGYTF
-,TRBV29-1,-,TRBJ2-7,TGCAGCGTTGAACGGGTTGGGGACGAGCAGTACTTC,CSVERVGDEQYF
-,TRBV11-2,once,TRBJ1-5,TGTGCCAGCAGCTTAGTTGCCGTCGTGGGTGGCAATCAGCCCCAGCATTTT,CASSLVAVVGGNQPQHF
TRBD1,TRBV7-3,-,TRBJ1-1,TGTGCCAGCAGCTCACCGGGACAGTCGGACACTGGAGCTTTCTTT,CASSSPGQSDTGAFF
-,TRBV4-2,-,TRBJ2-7,TGTGCCAACAGCCAAGACTCCTCTACCTCCTACGAGCTGTACTTC,CANSQDSSTSYELYF
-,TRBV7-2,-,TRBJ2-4,TGTGCCAGCAGCTTAGTTAACAGGGTACCGGGGGGAAAGATAGCCAAAAACATTCAGTACTTC,CASSLVNRVPGGKIAKNIQYF
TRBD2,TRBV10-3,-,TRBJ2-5,TGTGCCATCAGGACTAGCGGGGGGGCAGAGACCCAGTACTTC,CAIRTSGGAETQYF
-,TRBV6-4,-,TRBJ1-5,TGTGCCAGCAGTGAGACAGTTGGCAATCAGCCCCAGCATTTT,CASSETVGNQPQHF
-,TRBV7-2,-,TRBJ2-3,TGTGCCAGCAGCTCAAAGGCGGGGCGGGTCACAGATACGCAGTATTTT,CASSSKAGRVTDTQYF
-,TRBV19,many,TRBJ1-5,TGTGCCAGTAACCTTGGGGGTAGCAATCAGCCCCAGCATTTT,CASNLGGSNQPQHF
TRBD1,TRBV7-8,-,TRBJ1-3,TGTGCCAGCAGGGACAGGGGGGACAATCCTGGAAACACCATATATTTT,CASRDRGDNPGNTIYF
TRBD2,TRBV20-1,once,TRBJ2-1,TGCAGTGCTAGAACTAGCGGGTGGTCGTTCTACAATGAGCAGTTCTTC,CSARTSGWSFYNEQFF
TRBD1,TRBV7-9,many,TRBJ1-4,TGTGCCAGCAGTCGGAGACAGGGACCTAATGAAAAACTGTTTTTT,CASSRRQGPNEKLFF
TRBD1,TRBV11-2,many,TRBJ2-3,TGTGCCAGCAGCTTAGGACAGACAGGGGACACGCAGTATTTT,CASSLGQTGDTQYF
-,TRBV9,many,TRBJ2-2,TGTGCCAGCAGCCCGTTGAGGGTAGGGGAGCTGTTTTTT,CASSPLRVGELFF